Below are 17 T cell receptor beta chains sequenced from a single sample in a study of response to subunit inactivated influenza vaccine. Each CDR3 protein is one row after TCRdb ran MiXCR on the RT-PCR reads. The sample includes 500,000 or so distinct CDR3 sequences, approximately 17% of them seen just once. The sample here was CD4+ T cells sorted from PBMCs, taken roughly 24 months after vaccination. Receptors originate from a man between 45 and 75 years old who received an inactivated influenza vaccine.

The rearrangement joins TRBV12-3 or TRBV12-4 to TRBJ1-5; D not resolved. This CDR3 region has 14 residues. V was clipped by 5 bases and J by 0 bases, with 8 bases between them. DNA of the CDR3: TGTGCCAGCAGTCTCACCACTAGCAATCAGCCCCAGCATTTT. As protein: CASSLTTSNQPQHF.

Worth noting for this clonotype: A much larger clone lies a single base off, so this may be a read error. The rearrangement links TRBV12-3 or TRBV12-4 to TRBJ2-3; D not certain. The V end lost 1 base, the J end lost 5 bases, and 4 bases lay between the germline ends. The CDR3 covers 12 residues. The CDR3 spells CASSLGIDTQYF. CDR3 bases: TGTGCCAGCAGTTTAGGGATAGATACGCAGTATTTT.

This clonotype was detected many times. The J gene is TRBJ2-7, the V gene TRBV20-1, with no clear D. Germline V CDR1 and CDR2: DFQATT, SNEGSKA (reference sequence). V was pared by 3 bases and J by 5 bases, with 8 bases between. The CDR3 extends over 11 amino acids. The CDR3 loop is CSARGLDEQYF. The CDR3 DNA is TGCAGTGCTAGGGGTCTCGACGAGCAGTACTTC.

The table lists this clonotype with a few counts. J is TRBJ2-3 and V is TRBV25-1, with a tentative D call TRBD2 (7 bases). V lost 3 bases and J 2 bases, leaving 12 bases between the germline ends. This CDR3 has 15 amino acids. From germline, CDR1 is MGHDK and CDR2 SYGVNS. CDR3 residues: CASSDGRDITDTQYF. CDR3 nucleotide sequence: TGTGCCAGCAGTGATGGGAGGGACATCACAGATACGCAGTATTTT.

This clonotype has a handful of counts. The chain couples TRBV5-1 to TRBJ1-2; possible D gene TRBD1, 5 bases. The CDR3 has 14 residues. V lost 4 bases, J lost 4 bases, and 14 bases lay in between. Per germline, CDR1 SGHRS and CDR2 YFSETQ. The CDR3 DNA reads TGCGCCAGCAGCCCCGGAAGGGGCAGCTATGGCTACACCTTC. Translation gives CASSPGRGSYGYTF.

The rearrangement uses TRBV4-2 and TRBJ2-7; 7 positions agree with TRBD2. The CDR3 runs 14 residues. CDR1 is LGHNA and CDR2 is YNFKEQ in the germline V gene. With V trimmed by 1 base and J by 6 bases, 6 bases remained unmatched. The CDR3 here is CASSQVASGGEQYF. The DNA of the CDR3 is TGTGCCAGCAGCCAAGTGGCTAGCGGTGGCGAGCAGTACTTC.

There are a few counts of this clonotype. V gene TRBV20-1 combines with J gene TRBJ2-3; 9 bases map to TRBD2. The germline V gene has CDR1 DFQATT and CDR2 SNEGSKA (reference sequence). This CDR3 contains 16 residues. The V gene end was trimmed by 3 bases and the J gene end by 4 bases; junction bases not matched to a gene: 11. This CDR3 is CSARWSASGKADTQYF. As DNA, the CDR3 is TGCAGTGCTAGGTGGAGCGCTAGCGGGAAGGCAGATACGCAGTATTTT.

The chain employs TRBV7-2 and TRBJ2-1; D is uncertain. This CDR3 has 11 residues. Germline V CDR1 and CDR2: SGHTA, FQGNSA. Trimming pared 2 bases from V and 9 bases from J, leaving 5 bases between. The chain's CDR3 is CASSLMGEQFF. The CDR3 nucleotides read TGTGCCAGCAGCTTAATGGGTGAGCAGTTCTTC.

This clonotype has more than one count but fewer than ten. The chain employs TRBV5-1 and TRBJ1-1; D not resolved. CDR1 is SGHRS, CDR2 YFSETQ, per germline. This CDR3 comprises 15 residues. V lost 1 base, J lost 2 bases, and 12 bases lay in between. The CDR3 sequence: CASSLREPVNTEAFF. The DNA for the CDR3 is TGCGCCAGCAGCTTGAGAGAACCCGTAAACACTGAAGCTTTCTTT.

The gene calls are TRBV5-1 and TRBJ1-2; the match to TRBD1 covers 7 bases. The germline gives CDR1 SGHRS, CDR2 YFSETQ. The CDR3 is 15 amino acids. V was pared by 4 bases and J by 3 bases, with 9 bases of the junction left unmatched. CDR3 nucleotide sequence: TGCGCCAGCAGCCTAAACAGGGGCGGGGACTATGGCTACACCTTC. It yields the protein CASSLNRGGDYGYTF. Full variable domain (missing parts from reference TRBV5-1 and TRBJ1-2): KAGVTQTPRYLIKTRGQQVTLSCSPISGHRSVSWYQQTPGQGLQFLFEYFSETQRNKGNFPGRFSGRQFSNSRSEMNVSTLELGDSALYLCASSLNRGGDYGYTFGSGTRLTVV.

This chain links TRBV10-3 with TRBJ2-2, with 8 bases aligning to TRBD1. V lost 10 bases to trimming and J lost 7 bases; unmatched junction nucleotides: 5. In germline, CDR1 is ENHRY, CDR2 SYGVKD. There are 12 residues in the CDR3. This CDR3 reads CATRQGNGELFF. CDR3 in DNA: TGTGCCACTCGACAGGGGAACGGGGAGCTGTTTTTT.

In this sample, this clonotype turned up a few times. This chain links TRBV6-5 with TRBJ2-3, with TRBD1 as a possible D gene (5 bases). CDR3 length: 11 residues. CDR1 MNHEY and CDR2 SVGAGI come from the germline V gene. V lost 8 bases and J lost 3, with 6 bases in between. In DNA, the CDR3 is TGTGCCAGCGGGGCTACAGATACGCAGTATTTT. Residues: CASGATDTQYF.

There are a few counts of this clonotype. V and J are TRBV3-1 and TRBJ2-7, with D tentatively TRBD2 (5 bases). Trimming removed 2 bases from V and 3 bases from J, with 14 bases in between. Germline lookup yields CDR1 LGHDT and CDR2 YNNKEL (reference sequence). This CDR3 has 15 amino acids. The CDR3 protein is CASSQREKYNYEQYF. The CDR3 DNA sequence: TGTGCCAGCAGCCAACGGGAAAAGTACAACTACGAGCAGTACTTC.

This clonotype was recorded a few times. The V and J genes are TRBV12-3 or TRBV12-4 and TRBJ2-5; maybe TRBD1 (7 bases). This CDR3 spans 15 amino acids. Trimming took off 5 bases at V and 2 bases at J, with 15 bases between the two ends. CDR3 nucleotide sequence: TGTGCCAGCAGTCCGCGGGACAGTTCTCAAGAGACCCAGTACTTC. Amino acid sequence: CASSPRDSSQETQYF.

The rearrangement links TRBV3-1 to TRBJ1-6, with D unclear. CDR3 length: 14 residues. Germline values: CDR1 LGHDT, CDR2 YNNKEL (reference sequence). V lost 1 base and J lost 7, with 8 bases in between. The CDR3, as DNA: TGTGCCAGCAGCCAAGTACAGAGGAATTCACCCCTCCACTTT. This gives the protein CASSQVQRNSPLHF.

This chain links TRBV18 with TRBJ2-7, with D perhaps matching TRBD1 (6 bases). This CDR3 is 16 amino acids long. Germline CDR1 is KGHSH and CDR2 is LQKENI. Deletions cut 3 bases from V and 6 bases from J, with 21 bases between. The CDR3: CASSPVDRQGVGEQYF. Written as DNA, the CDR3 is TGTGCCAGCTCACCGGTGGACAGACAAGGGGTCGGCGAGCAGTACTTC.

The chain links TRBV11-2 to TRBJ2-2; TRBD1 agrees at 7 bases. Germline-derived CDR1 and CDR2 are SGHAT and FQNNGV. The CDR3 is 15 amino acids. J lost 5 bases, V lost 3 bases, and 6 bases had no gene match. The CDR3 DNA reads TGTGCCAGCAGCTTGATGACAGGGTATACCGGGGAGCTGTTTTTT. The encoded protein is CASSLMTGYTGELFF.